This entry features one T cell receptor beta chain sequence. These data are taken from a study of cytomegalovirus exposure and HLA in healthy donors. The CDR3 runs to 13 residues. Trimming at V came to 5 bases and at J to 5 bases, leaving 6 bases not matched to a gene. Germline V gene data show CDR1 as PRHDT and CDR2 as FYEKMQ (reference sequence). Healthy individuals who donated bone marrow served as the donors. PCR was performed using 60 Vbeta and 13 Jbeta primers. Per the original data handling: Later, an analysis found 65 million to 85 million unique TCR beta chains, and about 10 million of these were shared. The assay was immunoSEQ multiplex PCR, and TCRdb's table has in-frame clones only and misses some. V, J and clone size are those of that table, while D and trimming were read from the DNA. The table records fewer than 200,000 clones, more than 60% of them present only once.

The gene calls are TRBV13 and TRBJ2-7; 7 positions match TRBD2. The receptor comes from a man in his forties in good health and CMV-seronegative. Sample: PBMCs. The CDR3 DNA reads TGTGCCAGCAGCAAGTACGGGGGGAACGAGCAGTACTTC. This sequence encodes CASSKYGGNEQYF.